This is a list of T cell receptor beta chains from one sample in a study of shared clonotypes between healthy human individuals. Sequencing was performed with immunoSEQ multiplex PCR; in TCRdb, only in-frame clones are kept and a portion is missing. The repertoire holds 450,000 to 650,000 clones, with roughly four fifths as singletons. The sample taken for sequencing was PBMCs. The source is a woman aged 40 to 55 in good health. Some clones in this sample may be carry-over from other donors' samples. CDR3s include the opening cysteine and the closing phenylalanine or tryptophan. The D gene is left open where the match is weak. The listing skips clone size in some rows; elsewhere it reads once, few, many or a size class.

V	D	size	J	CDR3	DNA
TRBV6-6	TRBD2	-	TRBJ2-1	CATQAGEGNEQFF	TGTGCCACCCAAGCGGGAGAGGGCAATGAGCAGTTCTTC
TRBV4-2	TRBD1	-	TRBJ1-2	CASSKDRGLNYGYTF	TGTGCCAGCAGCAAAGACAGGGGGCTTAACTATGGCTACACCTTC
TRBV5-4	TRBD2	few	TRBJ2-7	CASSPERERGEQYF	TGTGCCAGCAGCCCTGAGCGGGAAAGGGGCGAGCAGTACTTC
TRBV7-2	-	-	TRBJ2-7	CASSISQGYEQYF	TGTGCCAGCAGCATATCGCAGGGCTACGAGCAGTACTTC
TRBV4-3	-	-	TRBJ2-2	CASSQELPWGGELFF	TGCGCCAGCAGCCAAGAACTCCCTTGGGGCGGGGAGCTGTTTTTT
TRBV5-1	-	few	TRBJ2-2	CASSYGTGELFF	TGCGCCAGCAGCTACGGGACCGGGGAGCTGTTTTTT
TRBV4-1	-	-	TRBJ2-2	CASSLSGNTGELFF	TGCGCCAGCAGCCTTTCAGGGAACACCGGGGAGCTGTTTTTT
TRBV4-1	-	-	TRBJ2-7	CASSQEVSGAYEQYF	TGCGCCAGCAGCCAAGAGGTTAGCGGAGCCTACGAGCAGTACTTC
TRBV28	-	-	TRBJ2-3	CASSSHPKRSSTDTQYF	TGTGCCAGCAGTTCCCACCCTAAGCGATCTAGCACAGATACGCAGTATTTT
TRBV28	-	-	TRBJ1-2	CASRAAGNVYGYTF	TGTGCCAGCAGGGCCGCCGGGAACGTTTATGGCTACACCTTC
TRBV11-3	-	-	TRBJ1-1	CASSFGRNTEAFF	TGTGCCAGCAGCTTCGGGAGGAACACTGAAGCTTTCTTT
TRBV7-7	-	-	TRBJ2-3	CASSPTGAPTDTQYF	TGTGCCAGCAGCCCAACGGGGGCCCCAACAGATACGCAGTATTTT
TRBV5-1	-	-	TRBJ1-3	CASSLEGGSGNTIYF	TGCGCCAGCAGCTTGGAGGGGGGATCTGGAAACACCATATATTTT
TRBV5-4	TRBD2	-	TRBJ2-1	CATSSGGQYNEQFF	TGTGCCACCTCTAGCGGGGGGCAGTACAATGAGCAGTTCTTC
TRBV29-1	TRBD1	-	TRBJ2-5	CSVLTSGTGTETQYF	TGCAGCGTTCTTACTTCCGGGACAGGAACAGAGACCCAGTACTTC
TRBV7-7	TRBD2	-	TRBJ2-7	CASSFREGDEQYF	TGTGCCAGCAGCTTTCGGGAGGGCGACGAGCAGTACTTC
TRBV6-1	TRBD1	-	TRBJ1-4	CASSGGKGTDNEKLFF	TGTGCCAGCAGTGGGGGAAAGGGGACAGATAATGAAAAACTGTTTTTT
TRBV18	-	-	TRBJ2-1	CASSPPERSSYNEQFF	TGTGCCAGCTCACCACCGGAACGGTCCTCCTACAATGAGCAGTTCTTC
TRBV30	-	-	TRBJ2-5	CAWSVNLSGTQYF	TGTGCCTGGAGTGTAAACCTAAGTGGGACCCAGTACTTC
TRBV28	-	-	TRBJ1-2	CASSLGGREGYTF	TGTGCCAGCAGTTTAGGGGGGCGGGAAGGCTACACCTTC
TRBV7-9	-	-	TRBJ1-2	CASSFVYGTKGNYGYTF	TGTGCCAGCAGCTTCGTCTACGGGACCAAAGGGAACTATGGCTACACCTTC
TRBV5-4	-	-	TRBJ2-5	CASSSNVEGETQYF	TGTGCCAGCAGCTCGAATGTCGAGGGAGAGACCCAGTACTTC
TRBV5-1	-	once	TRBJ1-1	CASSPHTGVGMNTEAFF	TGCGCCAGCAGCCCACACACTGGGGTGGGAATGAACACTGAAGCTTTCTTT
TRBV5-1	-	-	TRBJ1-1	CASSLQDRNGAFF	TGCGCCAGCAGCCTACAAGACAGAAACGGGGCTTTCTTT
TRBV30	TRBD1	-	TRBJ1-4	CAWSVSRDREYEKLFF	TGTGCCTGGAGTGTAAGTCGGGACAGGGAGTATGAAAAACTGTTTTTT
TRBV7-8	-	-	TRBJ2-1	CASSLRGRTYNEQFF	TGTGCCAGCAGCTTAAGGGGAAGGACCTACAATGAGCAGTTCTTC
TRBV15	-	-	TRBJ1-1	CATSRGGRGRNTEAFF	TGTGCCACCAGCAGAGGTGGAAGGGGCCGGAACACTGAAGCTTTCTTT
TRBV7-9	-	-	TRBJ2-7	CASSSTDSDFDSYEQYF	TGTGCCAGCAGCTCGACGGACTCGGACTTCGACTCCTACGAGCAGTACTTC
TRBV18	-	-	TRBJ2-5	CASSWFPAGKETQYF	TGTGCCAGCTCGTGGTTCCCAGCGGGTAAAGAGACCCAGTACTTC
TRBV7-2	-	-	TRBJ1-1	CASSYGSRGRTEAFF	TGTGCCAGCAGCTATGGCTCGAGGGGAAGGACTGAAGCTTTCTTT
TRBV19	TRBD2	-	TRBJ2-1	CASSIRYSGRTGEQFF	TGTGCCAGTAGTATTAGGTATAGCGGGAGGACCGGTGAGCAGTTCTTC
TRBV19	-	-	TRBJ1-2	CASSPTGGADDYGYTF	TGTGCCAGTAGTCCTACCGGGGGGGCGGACGACTATGGCTACACCTTC
TRBV30	TRBD1	-	TRBJ2-1	CAWKGVPGSQGRVRYEQFF	TGTGCCTGGAAGGGAGTACCAGGCTCACAGGGGCGTGTTCGATATGAGCAGTTCTTC
TRBV5-4	-	few	TRBJ2-1	CASSLATSSYNEQFF	TGTGCCAGCAGTCTAGCGACCAGCTCCTACAATGAGCAGTTCTTC
TRBV27	-	few	TRBJ2-2	CASSLWGPPNTGELFF	TGTGCCAGCAGTTTATGGGGACCTCCGAACACCGGGGAGCTGTTTTTT
TRBV2	TRBD1	-	TRBJ1-4	CASSDRTGVLFF	TGTGCCAGCAGTGACCGGACAGGGGTTCTGTTTTTT
TRBV27	-	-	TRBJ2-3	CASSLQGPRDTQYF	TGTGCCAGCAGTTTACAGGGGCCTAGAGATACGCAGTATTTT
TRBV7-2	-	-	TRBJ2-4	CASSFALAKNIQYF	TGTGCCAGCAGCTTCGCCCTAGCCAAAAACATTCAGTACTTC
TRBV18	-	-	TRBJ1-2	CASSPLAGELYGYTF	TGTGCCAGCTCACCACTCGCAGGGGAGTTGTATGGCTACACCTTC
TRBV6-5	-	few	TRBJ1-4	CASRTRGPTNEKLFF	TGTGCCAGCAGGACCCGGGGCCCAACTAATGAAAAACTGTTTTTT
TRBV29-1	-	-	TRBJ2-5	CSVPGPGKETQYF	TGCAGCGTTCCGGGGCCGGGAAAAGAGACCCAGTACTTC
TRBV15	-	-	TRBJ2-1	CATSRDYGRIEQFF	TGTGCCACCAGCAGAGATTATGGGAGGATAGAGCAGTTCTTC
TRBV7-2	TRBD1	-	TRBJ1-4	CASSLMGQENEKLFF	TGTGCCAGCAGCTTAATGGGACAGGAAAATGAAAAACTGTTTTTT
TRBV6-5	-	few	TRBJ1-5	CASSYGNTRSNQPQHF	TGTGCCAGCAGTTACGGAAACACACGTAGCAATCAGCCCCAGCATTTT
TRBV28	-	-	TRBJ1-5	CASTTGGGTNQPQHF	TGTGCCAGCACCACTGGGGGAGGGACCAATCAGCCCCAGCATTTT
TRBV15	-	many	TRBJ2-6	CATSPRSAGANVLTF	TGTGCCACCAGCCCCCGGTCCGCCGGGGCCAACGTCCTGACTTTC
TRBV4-1	-	-	TRBJ2-7	CASRDLRGPSYEQYF	TGCGCCAGCAGGGACTTACGAGGACCCTCCTACGAGCAGTACTTC
TRBV4-1	TRBD1	-	TRBJ2-5	CASSQVQGPAETQYF	TGCGCCAGCAGCCAAGTACAGGGGCCTGCAGAGACCCAGTACTTC
TRBV7-9	-	-	TRBJ1-1	CASSLRTGTISEAFF	TGTGCCAGCAGCCTGCGTACGGGGACGATTTCTGAAGCTTTCTTT
TRBV28	-	-	TRBJ2-7	CASSAQGWGEQYF	TGTGCCAGCAGTGCACAGGGTTGGGGCGAGCAGTACTTC